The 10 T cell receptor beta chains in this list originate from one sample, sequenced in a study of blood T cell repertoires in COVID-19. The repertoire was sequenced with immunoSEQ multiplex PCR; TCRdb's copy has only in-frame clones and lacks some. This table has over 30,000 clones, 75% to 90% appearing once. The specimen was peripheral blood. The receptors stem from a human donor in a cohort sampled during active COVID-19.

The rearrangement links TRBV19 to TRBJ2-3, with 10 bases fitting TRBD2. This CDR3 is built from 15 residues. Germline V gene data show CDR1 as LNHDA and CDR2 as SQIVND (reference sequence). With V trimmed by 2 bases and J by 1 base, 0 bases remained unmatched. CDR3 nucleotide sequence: TGTGCCAGTAGTATACTAGCGGGGGGCACAGATACGCAGTATTTT. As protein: CASSILAGGTDTQYF. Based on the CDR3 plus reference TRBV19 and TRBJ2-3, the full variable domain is DGGITQSPKYLFRKEGQNVTLSCEQNLNHDAMYWYRQDPGQGLRLIYYSQIVNDFQKGDIAEGYSVSREKKESFPLTVTSAQKNPTAFYLCASSILAGGTDTQYFGPGTRLTVL.

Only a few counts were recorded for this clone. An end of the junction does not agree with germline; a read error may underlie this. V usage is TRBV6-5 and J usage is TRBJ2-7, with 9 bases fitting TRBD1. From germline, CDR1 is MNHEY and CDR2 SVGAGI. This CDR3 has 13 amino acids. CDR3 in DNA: TGTGCCAGCAGACGGACAGGGGTATCAGAGCAGTCCTTC. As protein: CASRRTGVSEQSF.

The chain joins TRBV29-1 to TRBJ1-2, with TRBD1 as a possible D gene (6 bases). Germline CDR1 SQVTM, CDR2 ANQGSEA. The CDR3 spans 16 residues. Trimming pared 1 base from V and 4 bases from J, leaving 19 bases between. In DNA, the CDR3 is TGCAGCGTTGAAGGTCCCCGCCTACAGGGACCCTATGGCTACACCTTC. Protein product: CSVEGPRLQGPYGYTF. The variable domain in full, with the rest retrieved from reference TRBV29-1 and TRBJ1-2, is SAVISQKPSRDICQRGTSLTIQCQVDSQVTMMFWYRQQPGQSLTLIATANQGSEATYESGFVIDKFPISRPNLTFSTLTVSNMSPEDSSIYLCSVEGPRLQGPYGYTFGSGTRLTVV.

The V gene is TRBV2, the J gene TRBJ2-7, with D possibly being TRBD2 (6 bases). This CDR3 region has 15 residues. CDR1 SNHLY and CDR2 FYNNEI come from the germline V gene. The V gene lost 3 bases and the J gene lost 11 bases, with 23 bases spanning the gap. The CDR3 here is CASSDGRRLIPAEYF. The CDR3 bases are TGTGCCAGCAGTGATGGGAGGCGGCTAATCCCCGCGGAGTACTTC.

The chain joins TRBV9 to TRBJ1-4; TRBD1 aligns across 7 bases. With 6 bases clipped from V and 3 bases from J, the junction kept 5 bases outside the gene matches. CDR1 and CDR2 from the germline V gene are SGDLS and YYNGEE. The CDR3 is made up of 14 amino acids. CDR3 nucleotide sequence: TGTGCCAGCAACGTGGGACAGCCTAATGAAAAACTGTTTTTT. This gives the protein CASNVGQPNEKLFF.

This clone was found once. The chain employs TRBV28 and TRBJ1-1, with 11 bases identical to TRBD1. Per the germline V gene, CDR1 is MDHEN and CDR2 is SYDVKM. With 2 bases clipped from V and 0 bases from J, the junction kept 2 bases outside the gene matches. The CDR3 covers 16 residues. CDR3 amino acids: CASSLGQGAMNTEAFF. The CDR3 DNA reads TGTGCCAGCAGTTTAGGACAGGGGGCGATGAACACTGAAGCTTTCTTT.

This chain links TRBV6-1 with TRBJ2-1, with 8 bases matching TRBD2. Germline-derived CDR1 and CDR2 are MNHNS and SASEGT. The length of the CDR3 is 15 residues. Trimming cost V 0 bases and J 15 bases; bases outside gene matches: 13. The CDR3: CASSEATGLVGRRFF. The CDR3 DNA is TGTGCCAGCAGTGAAGCGACGGGACTAGTGGGCCGTCGGTTCTTC.

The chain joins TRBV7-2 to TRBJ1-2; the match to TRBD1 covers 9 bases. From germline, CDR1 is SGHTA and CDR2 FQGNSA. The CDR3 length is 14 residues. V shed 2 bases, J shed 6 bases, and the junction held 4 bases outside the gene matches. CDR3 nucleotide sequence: TGTGCCAGCAGCTTATTAGGACAGGGGAATGGCTACACCTTC. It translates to CASSLLGQGNGYTF.

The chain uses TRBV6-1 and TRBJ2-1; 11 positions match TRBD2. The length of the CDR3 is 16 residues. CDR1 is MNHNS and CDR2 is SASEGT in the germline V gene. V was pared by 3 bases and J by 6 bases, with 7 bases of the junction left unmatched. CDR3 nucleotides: TGTGCCAGCAGTGATCTACTTCTAGCGGGAGGCAATGAGCAGTTCTTC. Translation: CASSDLLLAGGNEQFF.

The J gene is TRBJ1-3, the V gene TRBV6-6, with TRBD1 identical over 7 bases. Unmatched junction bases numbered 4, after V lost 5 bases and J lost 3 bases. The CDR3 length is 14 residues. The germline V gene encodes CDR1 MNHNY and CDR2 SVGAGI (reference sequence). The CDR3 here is CASSIGTVGNTIYF. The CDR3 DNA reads TGTGCCAGCAGTATCGGGACAGTTGGAAACACCATATATTTT.